Presented here are 20 T cell receptor beta chains from one specimen sequenced in a study of T-cell memory formation after mild COVID-19. MiXCR, run by TCRdb on the 5' RACE reads, gives a single entry per CDR3 protein. The sample comprises approximately 300,000 distinct CDR3 sequences, more than 15% of which are singletons, and 22% rests with the top ten. Input material: PBMCs or a T cell subset sorted from them (not recorded which). The source of these receptors is a young man who had mild COVID-19 (a few samples of this study predate the infection). Cell type and time point are not known.

V and J are TRBV4-3 and TRBJ2-2; possibly TRBD1 or TRBD2 for D (5 bases each). The CDR3 totals 14 residues. Trimming pared 9 bases from V and 5 bases from J, leaving 16 bases between. Germline CDR1 is LGHNA and CDR2 is YSLEER. The CDR3 spells CASSNQWGTGELFF. The CDR3 DNA sequence: TGCGCCAGTAGCAACCAGTGGGGGACCGGGGAGCTGTTTTTT.

This clonotype came up a few times. The chain carries TRBV10-3 and TRBJ2-1, with D perhaps being TRBD1 or TRBD2 (6 bases each). Trimming pared 0 bases from V and 0 bases from J, leaving 12 bases between. Germline CDR1 and CDR2: ENHRY and SYGVKD. The CDR3 loop spans 17 amino acids. The DNA for the CDR3 is TGTGCCATCAGTGAGTCGAACGGGGGCGTCTCCTACAATGAGCAGTTCTTC. Protein sequence: CAISESNGGVSYNEQFF.

This sequence joins TRBV3-1 and TRBJ2-1, with 11 bases matching TRBD2. V was clipped by 4 bases and J by 14 bases; unmatched bases: 19. This CDR3 region has 17 residues. Germline loops: CDR1 LGHDT, CDR2 YNNKEL (reference sequence). The CDR3 DNA reads as TGTGCCAGCAGCCCTCGGGGGCTAGCGGGGGGCAAGGGCCGCGAGTTCTTC. Its protein is CASSPRGLAGGKGREFF.

In DNA, the CDR3 is TGCGCCAGCAGCCAAGTATCCGAGGATACGCAGTATTTT. Translating gives CASSQVSEDTQYF. V is TRBV4-1 and J is TRBJ2-3; no clear D. Trimming cost V 1 base and J 6 bases, with 8 bases left between them. The CDR3 is 13 amino acids. The germline V gene encodes CDR1 MGHRA and CDR2 YSYEKL.

There are many counts of this clonotype. Written as DNA, the CDR3 is TGTGCCAGTTCGGGACTAGCGAACACCGGGGAGCTGTTTTTT. As protein: CASSGLANTGELFF. V usage is TRBV2 and J usage is TRBJ2-2, with 8 bases lining up with TRBD2. The V segment lost 9 bases and the J segment 0 bases; nucleotides outside the gene matches: 3. This CDR3 comprises 14 residues. From germline, CDR1 is SNHLY and CDR2 FYNNEI.

This clonotype was counted a few times. The chain combines TRBV11-2 with TRBJ2-1; perhaps TRBD2 as D (6 bases). The germline CDR1 and CDR2 sequences are SGHAT and FQNNGV. The CDR3 runs 15 residues. V was shortened by 5 bases and J by 3 bases, with 14 bases between the two germline ends. CDR3 in DNA: TGTGCCAGCAGCACCAGTGCGGGGTACTACAATGAGCAGTTCTTC. This gives the protein CASSTSAGYYNEQFF.

The rearrangement joins TRBV7-2 to TRBJ2-5, with D perhaps given as TRBD1 or TRBD2 (5 bases each). Germline CDR1 SGHTA, CDR2 FQGNSA. V was cut by 5 bases and J by 2 bases, with 15 bases left in between. This CDR3 region has 15 residues. Here the CDR3 reads CASSISGTSQETQYF. The CDR3 DNA follows: TGTGCCAGCAGCATATCCGGGACGTCTCAAGAGACCCAGTACTTC.

This clonotype occurred once. The V and J genes are TRBV5-4 and TRBJ1-1, with D perhaps TRBD1 (5 bases). The CDR3 totals 13 residues. Trimming removed 5 bases at V and 6 bases at J, with 14 bases between. Germline CDR1 and CDR2: SGHNT and YYREEE (reference sequence). The CDR3 region has the DNA TGTGCCAGCAGATGGGCCCAGGGCGCTGAAGCTTTCTTT. The encoded protein is CASRWAQGAEAFF. The full variable domain, rest sourced from reference TRBV5-4 and TRBJ1-1, is ETGVTQSPTHLIKTRGQQVTLRCSSQSGHNTVSWYQQALGQGPQFIFQYYREEENGRGNFPPRFSGLQFPNYSSELNVNALELDDSALYLCASRWAQGAEAFFGQGTRLTVV.

The chain couples TRBV10-3 to TRBJ2-3; 9 positions match TRBD1. Trimming cost V 7 bases and J 3 bases; bases outside gene matches: 8. Germline CDR1 and CDR2: ENHRY and SYGVKD. CDR3 size: 15 residues. CDR3 DNA: TGTGCCATCAAAACGGGGACAGGGCTTACAGATACGCAGTATTTT. It yields the protein CAIKTGTGLTDTQYF.

The chain is built from TRBV29-1 and TRBJ2-3; D gene unclear. V dropped 4 bases and J dropped 6 bases, with 5 bases sitting between them. Germline CDR1 is SQVTM and CDR2 is ANQGSEA. CDR3 length equals 10 residues. CDR3 protein: CSVAADTQYF. The CDR3 nucleotides read TGCAGCGTTGCGGCCGATACGCAGTATTTT.

The chain employs TRBV3-1 and TRBJ2-3; D gene uncertain. V lost 0 bases, J lost 5 bases, and 6 bases lay in between. The germline V gene has CDR1 LGHDT and CDR2 YNNKEL (reference sequence). This CDR3 region has 13 residues. CDR3 in amino acids: CASSQDERDTQYF. The DNA for the CDR3 is TGTGCCAGCAGCCAAGATGAGCGAGATACGCAGTATTTT.

V and J are TRBV5-1 and TRBJ2-3; the match to TRBD2 covers 8 bases. In germline, CDR1 is SGHRS, CDR2 YFSETQ. V was pared by 0 bases and J by 1 base, with 7 bases of the junction left unmatched. This CDR3 has 17 amino acids. Written as DNA, the CDR3 is TGCGCCAGCAGCTTGGTTCGCGGGGGGCAGCGCACAGATACGCAGTATTTT. It yields the protein CASSLVRGGQRTDTQYF.

The rearrangement uses TRBV7-3 and TRBJ2-7; no clear D. This CDR3 comprises 13 residues. The germline V and J ends were trimmed by 0 bases and 3 bases, with 6 bases remaining between them. From germline, CDR1 is SGHTA and CDR2 FQGTGA. CDR3 bases: TGTGCCAGCAGCTTAACGGACGGCTACGAGCAGTACTTC. The encoded protein is CASSLTDGYEQYF.

This clonotype was seen more than once but under ten times. V and J are TRBV12-3 or TRBV12-4 and TRBJ2-7; D is ambiguous. V shed 1 base and J shed 3 bases, with 7 bases lying between them. This CDR3 has 13 residues. DNA of the CDR3: TGTGCCAGCAGTTTAGGACGGAACTACGAGCAGTACGTC. The encoded protein is CASSLGRNYEQYV.

V usage is TRBV3-1 and J usage is TRBJ1-6; a weak D match, TRBD1 (5 bases). Trimming stripped 0 bases from V and 7 bases from J, with 16 bases between. CDR1 and CDR2 from the germline V gene are LGHDT and YNNKEL (reference sequence). The CDR3 has 17 amino acids. CDR3: CASSQDWVRVGNSPLHF. CDR3 nucleotides: TGTGCCAGCAGCCAAGATTGGGTCAGGGTAGGCAATTCACCCCTCCACTTT.

This clonotype was recorded a few times. The V call is TRBV28, the J call TRBJ2-7, with D tentatively TRBD1 or TRBD2 (5 bases each). This CDR3 is 15 amino acids long. Germline V gives CDR1 MDHEN, CDR2 SYDVKM. Trimming took off 3 bases at V and 0 bases at J, with 12 bases between the two ends. As DNA, the CDR3 is TGTGCCAGCAGTTTTGCGCCGGGACCCTCCTACGAGCAGTACGTC. This encodes CASSFAPGPSYEQYV.

There are a few counts of this clonotype. The chain employs TRBV25-1 and TRBJ2-5, with 9 bases identical to TRBD2. Germline V gives CDR1 MGHDK, CDR2 SYGVNS. The CDR3 is 15 residues long. V shed 4 bases, J shed 3 bases, and the junction held 6 bases outside the gene matches. CDR3 sequence reads: CASSASGAKEETQYF. The DNA for the CDR3 is TGTGCCAGCAGTGCTAGCGGGGCCAAGGAAGAGACCCAGTACTTC.

This clonotype came up many times. The chain links TRBV7-8 to TRBJ1-5; D not resolved. CDR3 size: 14 residues. Trimming removed 2 bases from V and 1 base from J, with 6 bases in between. Germline V CDR1 and CDR2: SGHVS, FQNEAQ. The CDR3 here is CASSLRQSNQPQHF. As DNA, the CDR3 is TGTGCCAGCAGCTTACGGCAGAGCAATCAGCCCCAGCATTTT.

The chain employs TRBV5-4 and TRBJ2-1, with 8 bases aligning to TRBD1. This CDR3 contains 15 residues. The V gene end was trimmed by 4 bases and the J gene end by 7 bases; junction bases not matched to a gene: 10. In germline, CDR1 is SGHNT, CDR2 YYREEE (reference sequence). The CDR3 nucleotides read TGTGCCAGCAGCGCGCGGACAGGGTTGTGGAATGAGCAGTTCTTC. This gives the protein CASSARTGLWNEQFF.

This rearrangement joins TRBV29-1 to TRBJ1-1; TRBD1 might be the D (6 bases). The CDR3 consists of 17 residues. Per germline, CDR1 SQVTM and CDR2 ANQGSEA. The V end was cut by 6 bases, the J end by 2 bases, with 25 bases between. The CDR3 loop is CSVPPRPGQSVNTEAFF. In DNA form, the CDR3 reads TGCAGCGTCCCCCCCCGACCGGGACAATCTGTAAACACTGAAGCTTTCTTT.